This TCR beta chain is from a study of immune evolution from preneoplasia to lung adenocarcinoma. By sample share, this clone is large. Its matching antigen is unknown. Each case's diagnosis was confirmed by two pathologists on H&E. Whole-study results and caveats: Compared with EGFR-mutant or double wild-type lesions, KRAS-mutant nodules were more clonal. Normal lung had the highest top T cell clone frequencies.

V was clipped by 2 bases and J by 7 bases, with 12 bases between them. The V gene's germline CDR1 is SGHNT and CDR2 YYREEE (reference sequence). The CDR3 covers 13 residues. Measured with immunoSEQ multiplex PCR; TCRdb has only the in-frame clones, and not every one. Among approximately 4,000 clones, roughly 88% were seen once, and the ten largest hold roughly 3.6%. Specimen: FFPE minimally invasive lung adenocarcinoma tissue. This TCR derives from an older donor with lung adenocarcinoma. V is TRBV5-4 and J is TRBJ1-1; tentatively, D is TRBD1 (5 bases). The CDR3 DNA follows: TGTGCCAGCAGCTTACTTGGGCAGGGTGAAGCTTTCTTT. Its protein is CASSLLGQGEAFF.